What follows are 32 T cell receptor beta chains derived from one specimen sequenced in a study of cytomegalovirus exposure and HLA in healthy donors. Primers included in the PCR were 60 Vbeta and 13 Jbeta primers. The method was immunoSEQ multiplex PCR; TCRdb's version includes in-frame clones alone and lacks a portion of them. Seen here are 98,000 or so clones, 75% to 80% observed once, and the top ten hold approximately 5%. The sample consisted of PBMCs. These receptors all stem from a man in his fifties or sixties in good health and CMV-seropositive.

The chain joins TRBV6-1 to TRBJ2-4; a possible D gene is TRBD2 (5 bases). Germline V CDR1 and CDR2: MNHNS, SASEGT. V was shortened by 0 bases and J by 1 base, with 13 bases between the two germline ends. This CDR3 is built from 17 residues. The CDR3 loop is CASSEALGRAAKNIQYF. CDR3 sequence (DNA): TGTGCCAGCAGTGAAGCGCTAGGGAGAGCGGCCAAAAACATTCAGTACTTC.

The J gene is TRBJ2-5, the V gene TRBV9; 9 nucleotides agree with TRBD1. TRBJ2-7 matches the DNA end more closely, so the J call is doubtful. There are 14 residues in the CDR3. Per the germline V gene, CDR1 is SGDLS and CDR2 is YYNGEE. CDR3 DNA sequence: TGTGCCAGCAGCGCTCCGGGACAGGGCTACGAGCAGTACTTC. It is translated as CASSAPGQGYEQYF.

CDR3 sequence reads: CASTTLSAGNTIYF. The CDR3 bases are TGTGCCAGTACCACCCTCAGCGCTGGAAACACCATATATTTT. J is TRBJ1-3 and V is TRBV19, with no clear D. With 7 bases removed from V and 2 bases from J, the gap between germline ends came to 12 bases. The CDR3 contains 14 residues. Germline lookup yields CDR1 LNHDA and CDR2 SQIVND (reference sequence).

This chain connects TRBV28 to TRBJ2-4; TRBD1 agrees at 12 bases. The CDR3 sequence is 17 residues long. Germline V gene data show CDR1 as MDHEN and CDR2 as SYDVKM. The V segment lost 6 bases and the J segment 1 base; nucleotides outside the gene matches: 7. This CDR3 reads CASSPGTGGTAKNIQYF. The CDR3 bases are TGTGCCAGCAGCCCCGGGACAGGGGGCACGGCCAAAAACATTCAGTACTTC.

The rearrangement uses TRBV4-1 and TRBJ2-1, with 7 bases matching TRBD2. V was clipped by 1 base and J by 2 bases; unmatched bases: 11. CDR1 and CDR2 (germline): MGHRA, YSYEKL. CDR3 length: 18 amino acids. As DNA, the CDR3 is TGCGCCAGCAGCCAAGTGCCCCCTGGCGGGGGTACCTACAATGAGCAGTTCTTC. Residues: CASSQVPPGGGTYNEQFF.

The rearrangement joins TRBV5-1 to TRBJ1-5; D may be TRBD1 (5 bases). V was pared by 0 bases and J by 0 bases, with 10 bases between. Germline V gene sequence: CDR1 SGHRS, CDR2 YFSETQ. This CDR3 contains 16 residues. As DNA, the CDR3 is TGCGCCAGCAGCTTGGGAGACAGTAATAGCAATCAGCCCCAGCATTTT. As protein: CASSLGDSNSNQPQHF.

This clone has only one observation. The chain is built from TRBV29-1 and TRBJ1-1; the D gene is possibly TRBD1 (6 bases). V was clipped by 7 bases and J by 1 base, with 13 bases between them. CDR1 is SQVTM, CDR2 ANQGSEA, per germline. The CDR3 is 13 amino acids. CDR3 sequence (DNA): TGCAGCGCCAGACAGGAGTCGAACACTGAAGCTTTCTTT. Its translation is CSARQESNTEAFF.

The chain links TRBV9 to TRBJ2-7; 11 bases are a match to TRBD1. Germline lookup yields CDR1 SGDLS and CDR2 YYNGEE. J lost 0 bases, V lost 5 bases, and 7 bases had no gene match. The CDR3 is 16 amino acids. The CDR3 sequence is CASRLRDRGNSYEQYF. CDR3 coding DNA: TGTGCCAGCAGACTTAGGGACAGGGGGAACTCCTACGAGCAGTACTTC.

In its sample, this clone was seen a few times. J is TRBJ1-1 and V is TRBV5-6; D gene uncertain. Trimming removed 2 bases from V and 0 bases from J, with 17 bases in between. Germline CDR1 SGHDT, CDR2 YYEEEE. This CDR3 is 17 amino acids long. The CDR3 DNA sequence: TGTGCCAGCAGCTTAAATTTCGGCTCCCGGGTGAACACTGAAGCTTTCTTT. This translates into CASSLNFGSRVNTEAFF.

The V and J genes are TRBV28 and TRBJ1-6, with unresolved D. V lost 5 bases, J lost 10 bases, and 18 bases lay in between. The CDR3 has 15 amino acids. Germline lookup yields CDR1 MDHEN and CDR2 SYDVKM. The CDR3 is CASSGIRGGGSPLHF. Written as DNA, the CDR3 is TGTGCCAGCAGTGGGATACGGGGTGGTGGATCACCCCTCCACTTT.

The chain recombines TRBV4-1 with TRBJ2-5, with a tentative D call TRBD2 (5 bases). Germline V gene lookup returns CDR1 MGHRA and CDR2 YSYEKL. This CDR3 comprises 13 residues. With 4 bases removed from V and 5 bases from J, the gap between germline ends came to 11 bases. The CDR3 region is CASSPYWRETQYF. DNA for the CDR3: TGCGCCAGCAGCCCATACTGGAGGGAGACCCAGTACTTC.

The chain combines TRBV2 with TRBJ1-5, with D perhaps matching TRBD1 (5 bases). The CDR3 is 14 residues long. The germline V gene encodes CDR1 SNHLY and CDR2 FYNNEI. V lost 4 bases and J 5 bases, leaving 12 bases between the germline ends. In DNA form, the CDR3 reads TGTGCCAGCAGTGGGCCCCGGGGGGATCAGCCCCAGCATTTT. Its protein is CASSGPRGDQPQHF.

The chain recombines TRBV5-1 with TRBJ2-5, with a weak D call TRBD2 (7 bases). The germline V gene has CDR1 SGHRS and CDR2 YFSETQ. V was clipped by 1 base and J by 5 bases, with 18 bases between them. The CDR3 loop spans 16 amino acids. Written as DNA, the CDR3 is TGCGCCAGCAGCTTGTCTATAGGGGGGGTTCAGGAGACCCAGTACTTC. Protein sequence: CASSLSIGGVQETQYF.

V and J are TRBV6-1 and TRBJ1-5; D gene uncertain. V dropped 3 bases and J dropped 13 bases, with 16 bases sitting between them. Germline CDR1 is MNHNS and CDR2 is SASEGT. CDR3 length: 13 amino acids. The CDR3 sequence: CASSEARVAFQHF. CDR3 bases: TGTGCCAGCAGTGAGGCCCGGGTCGCCTTTCAGCATTTT.

V gene TRBV20-1 combines with J gene TRBJ1-6; maybe TRBD1 (6 bases). The CDR3 length is 11 residues. Germline V gene data show CDR1 as DFQATT and CDR2 as SNEGSKA (reference sequence). The V end lost 6 bases, the J end lost 14 bases, and 14 bases lay between the germline ends. CDR3 region: CSAGTLGALHF. CDR3 in DNA: TGCAGTGCCGGGACACTCGGCGCCCTCCACTTT.

This chain links TRBV5-5 with TRBJ2-2; D gene uncertain. This CDR3 spans 17 amino acids. The V end was cut by 4 bases, the J end by 10 bases, with 26 bases between. Per the germline V gene, CDR1 is SGHKS and CDR2 is YYEKEE (reference sequence). The CDR3 coding sequence is TGTGCCAGCAGCCACAACGTTCCGGGTCTCCTTCGCGAGGAGCTGTTTTTT. It codes for CASSHNVPGLLREELFF. Filled out from reference TRBV5-5 and TRBJ2-2, the complete variable domain reads DAGVTQSPTHLIKTRGQQVTLRCSPISGHKSVSWYQQVLGQGPQFIFQYYEKEERGRGNFPDRFSARQFPNYSSELNVNALLLGDSALYLCASSHNVPGLLREELFFGEGSRLTVL.

The chain joins TRBV5-1 to TRBJ2-5; 11 bases are shared with TRBD2. The CDR3 runs to 18 residues. In germline, CDR1 is SGHRS, CDR2 YFSETQ. The V gene end was trimmed by 0 bases and the J gene end by 1 base; junction bases not matched to a gene: 8. The CDR3: CASSLAGGGLAVQETQYF. CDR3 bases: TGCGCCAGCAGCTTGGCCGGAGGGGGACTAGCGGTCCAAGAGACCCAGTACTTC.

The chain has TRBV19 and TRBJ1-2; the match to TRBD1 covers 12 bases. Per germline, CDR1 LNHDA and CDR2 SQIVND (reference sequence). CDR3 size: 15 residues. V dropped 4 bases and J dropped 3; count of bases not matched to a gene: 3. CDR3 sequence reads: CASSRGQGADYGYTF. CDR3 sequence (DNA): TGTGCCAGTAGTAGGGGACAGGGGGCGGACTATGGCTACACCTTC.

In the case of this clone: The same CDR3 arises from other DNA sequences in this sample as well. The J gene is TRBJ2-5, the V gene TRBV9, with 11 bases identical to TRBD1. The V gene end was trimmed by 0 bases and the J gene end by 4 bases; junction bases not matched to a gene: 5. The CDR3 runs to 16 residues. In germline, CDR1 is SGDLS, CDR2 YYNGEE. In DNA, the CDR3 is TGTGCCAGCAGCGTAGTAGGGACAGGGGGTTCAGAGACCCAGTACTTC. It encodes CASSVVGTGGSETQYF.

Comment on this clone: Mismatch with germline at one junction end may stem from a read error. J is TRBJ2-7 and V is TRBV11-2, with TRBD1 matching over 7 bases. Germline V gene sequence: CDR1 SGHAT, CDR2 FQNNGV. The CDR3 spans 15 residues. The DNA for the CDR3 is TGTGCCAGCAGCCCCGTCGGGGCAGGGGGTACTATTTCAGCCTTC. Translating gives CASSPVGAGGTISAF.

The V call is TRBV5-1, the J call TRBJ1-2; tentative D call: TRBD1 (5 bases). Trimming left V 3 bases short and J 6 bases short, with 15 bases between. Per germline, CDR1 SGHRS and CDR2 YFSETQ. The CDR3 runs 14 residues. In nucleotides, the CDR3 is TGCGCCAGCAGCTCCGGGACTACCGGGGATGGCTACACCTTC. This codes for CASSSGTTGDGYTF.

This chain joins TRBV6-4 and TRBJ2-1, with 10 nucleotides matching TRBD2. J was trimmed by 16 bases and V by 2 bases; bases with no gene match: 8. Germline-derived CDR1 and CDR2 are MRHNA and SNTAGT. The CDR3 is 13 residues long. The CDR3 loop is CASSDQAGGLQFF. The CDR3 nucleotides are TGTGCCAGCAGTGACCAAGCGGGGGGGCTCCAATTCTTC.

J is TRBJ1-5 and V is TRBV5-1; unclear D gene. Between the trimmed V and J ends, which lost 0 bases and 2 bases, there was a span of 9 bases. CDR1 and CDR2 from the germline V gene are SGHRS and YFSETQ. The CDR3 contains 15 residues. The CDR3 region has the DNA TGCGCCAGCAGCTTGGAAGGTCAGGGCAATCAGCCCCAGCATTTT. Translated: CASSLEGQGNQPQHF.

This clone was recorded once. This chain joins TRBV6-4 and TRBJ1-1; 8 nucleotides line up with TRBD1. CDR1 and CDR2 (germline): MRHNA, SNTAGT. This CDR3 contains 14 residues. V lost 6 bases to trimming and J lost 4 bases; unmatched junction nucleotides: 7. The CDR3 coding sequence is TGTGCCAGCAGCCTGACAGGGGACCTCACTGAAGCTTTCTTT. It is translated as CASSLTGDLTEAFF.

The gene calls are TRBV19 and TRBJ1-4; 9 bases line up with TRBD1. This CDR3 comprises 13 residues. V dropped 6 bases and J dropped 8; count of bases not matched to a gene: 4. Germline values: CDR1 LNHDA, CDR2 SQIVND (reference sequence). CDR3 sequence: CASRLTGGEKLFF. CDR3 DNA: TGTGCCAGTAGATTGACAGGGGGAGAAAAACTGTTTTTT.

This clone was seen a handful of times. The gene calls are TRBV7-2 and TRBJ2-1; TRBD2 is a possible D gene (6 bases). There are 15 residues in the CDR3. Germline V lookup: CDR1 SGHTA, CDR2 FQGNSA. Trimming took 6 bases from V and 0 from J, leaving 12 bases between them. The CDR3 sequence: CASSYGGLSYNEQFF. CDR3 in DNA: TGTGCCAGCAGTTACGGGGGACTCTCCTACAATGAGCAGTTCTTC.

The V and J genes are TRBV11-1 and TRBJ1-1; 8 nucleotides line up with TRBD1. Germline CDR1 SGHAT, CDR2 FQDESV (reference sequence). The CDR3 is 14 amino acids. Trimming took 5 bases from V and 4 from J; bases not matched to a gene: 6. Here the CDR3 reads CASSLDRVVTEAFF. CDR3 in DNA: TGTGCCAGCAGCCTGGACAGGGTCGTCACTGAAGCTTTCTTT.

The rearrangement links TRBV5-1 to TRBJ2-1, with TRBD2 identical over 7 bases. J lost 0 bases, V lost 5 bases, and 5 bases had no gene match. The germline V gene has CDR1 SGHRS and CDR2 YFSETQ. The CDR3 covers 15 residues. The CDR3 bases are TGCGCCAGCAGGGCGGGGGAGAGCTCCTACAATGAGCAGTTCTTC. Protein product: CASRAGESSYNEQFF.

This rearrangement joins TRBV30 to TRBJ1-5, with 10 bases fitting TRBD1. The CDR3 runs 16 residues. The V gene's germline CDR1 is GTSNPN and CDR2 SVGIG (reference sequence). J gave up 4 bases and V 1 base, and 7 bases lay outside the gene matches. In DNA, the CDR3 is TGTGCCTGGAGTGCCTCTTGGACAGGGGGTAATCAGCCCCAGCATTTT. Translating gives CAWSASWTGGNQPQHF.

This chain connects TRBV19 to TRBJ1-5; tentative D call: TRBD1 (5 bases). Germline CDR1 reads LNHDA; CDR2 reads SQIVND (reference sequence). This CDR3 has 16 residues. Trimming took off 0 bases at V and 2 bases at J, with 11 bases between the two ends. The CDR3 nucleotides are TGTGCCAGTAGTATAGATCTCCGGGGGGGCAATCAGCCCCAGCATTTT. Encoded protein: CASSIDLRGGNQPQHF.

The CDR3 here is CASSRDRGGNTEAFF. The CDR3 nucleotides read TGTGCCAGCAGCCGTGACAGGGGCGGGAACACTGAAGCTTTCTTT. V is TRBV4-2 and J is TRBJ1-1; 8 nucleotides match TRBD1. Unmatched junction bases numbered 5, after V lost 4 bases and J lost 1 base. The V gene's germline CDR1 is LGHNA and CDR2 YNFKEQ. The CDR3 spans 15 residues.

The chain links TRBV10-2 to TRBJ1-4; D remains unclear. Trimming pared 6 bases from V and 0 bases from J, leaving 8 bases between. The CDR3 covers 14 residues. CDR1 WSHSY and CDR2 SAAADI come from the germline V gene. The CDR3: CASRGSATNEKLFF. CDR3 coding DNA: TGCGCCAGCAGAGGGAGCGCAACTAATGAAAAACTGTTTTTT.